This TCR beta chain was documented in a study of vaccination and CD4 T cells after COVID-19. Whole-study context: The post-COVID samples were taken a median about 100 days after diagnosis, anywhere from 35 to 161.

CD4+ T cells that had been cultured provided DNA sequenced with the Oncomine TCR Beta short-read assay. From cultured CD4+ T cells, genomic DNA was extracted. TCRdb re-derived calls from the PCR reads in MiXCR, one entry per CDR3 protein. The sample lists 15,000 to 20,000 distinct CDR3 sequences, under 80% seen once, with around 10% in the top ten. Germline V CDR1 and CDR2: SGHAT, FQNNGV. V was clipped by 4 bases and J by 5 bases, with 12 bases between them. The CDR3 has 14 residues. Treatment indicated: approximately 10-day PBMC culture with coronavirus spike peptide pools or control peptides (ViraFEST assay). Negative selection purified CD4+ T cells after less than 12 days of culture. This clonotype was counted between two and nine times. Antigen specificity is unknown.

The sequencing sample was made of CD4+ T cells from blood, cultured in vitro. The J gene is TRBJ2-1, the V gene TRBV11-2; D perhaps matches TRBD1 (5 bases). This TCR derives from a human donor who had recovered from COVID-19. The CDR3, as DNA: TGTGCCAGCAGCTCCCTTAGGACACACAATGAGCAGTTCTTC. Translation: CASSSLRTHNEQFF. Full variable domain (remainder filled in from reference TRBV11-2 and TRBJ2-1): EAGVAQSPRYKIIEKRQSVAFWCNPISGHATLYWYQQILGQGPKLLIQFQNNGVVDDSQLPKDRFSAERLKGVDSTLKIQPAKLEDSAVYLCASSSLRTHNEQFFGPGTRLTVL.